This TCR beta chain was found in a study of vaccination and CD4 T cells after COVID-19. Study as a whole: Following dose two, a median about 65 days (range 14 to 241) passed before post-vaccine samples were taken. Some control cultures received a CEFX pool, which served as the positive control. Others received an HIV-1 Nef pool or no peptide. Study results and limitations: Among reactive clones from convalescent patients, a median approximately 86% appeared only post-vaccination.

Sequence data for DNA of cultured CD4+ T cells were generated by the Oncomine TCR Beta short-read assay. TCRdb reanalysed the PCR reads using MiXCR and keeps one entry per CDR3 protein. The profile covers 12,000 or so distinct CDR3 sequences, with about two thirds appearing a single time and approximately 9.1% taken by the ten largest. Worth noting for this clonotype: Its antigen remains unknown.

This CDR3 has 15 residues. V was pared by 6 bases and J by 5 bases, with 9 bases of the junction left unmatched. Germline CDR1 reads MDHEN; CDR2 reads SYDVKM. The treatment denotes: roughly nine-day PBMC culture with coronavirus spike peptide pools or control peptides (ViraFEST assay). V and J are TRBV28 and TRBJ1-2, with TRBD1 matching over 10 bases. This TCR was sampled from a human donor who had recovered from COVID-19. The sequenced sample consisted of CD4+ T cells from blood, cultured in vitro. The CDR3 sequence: CASRRQGALGYGYTF. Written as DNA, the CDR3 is TGTGCCAGCAGAAGACAGGGGGCTTTGGGGTATGGCTACACCTTC.